This T cell receptor beta chain was profiled in a study of beta chain features in type 1 diabetes. The study, taken as a whole, reports: Naive, central memory and Treg TCRB repertoires appeared more alike in patients than in healthy donors.

The V segment lost 4 bases and the J segment 2 bases; nucleotides outside the gene matches: 6. This CDR3 is built from 16 residues. Germline assignment: CDR1 SGHDN and CDR2 FVKESK. Concerning this clone: Its antigen is unidentified.

Blood was drawn once from each donor into heparinised tubes. The draws averaged around 0.12 L. The purity of all sorted populations exceeded 98%. Of the isolated RNA, all was reverse transcribed, and so the sequenced material was expressed TCRB transcripts. About 3.57 million reads per sample were averaged for naive, central memory and regulatory samples. Clones were sequenced by immunoSEQ multiplex PCR, and TCRdb holds only the in-frame ones, with some missing. The table lists 900,000 or so clones, roughly a sixth of them singletons, with about 0.02% in the top ten. The source material was naive CD4+ T cells from blood. The receptor was isolated from a woman younger than 35 in good health. The J gene is TRBJ2-7, the V gene TRBV14, with 12 positions matching TRBD2. The CDR3 spells CASSRPTSGRPYEQYF. CDR3 bases: TGTGCCAGCAGCCGACCCACTAGCGGGAGGCCCTACGAGCAGTACTTC.